This passage covers 7 T cell receptor beta chains from one sample sequenced in a study of blood T cell repertoires in COVID-19. Some clones are missing from TCRdb's copy, which holds only in-frame ones; the method was immunoSEQ multiplex PCR. The sample consists of 280,000 or so clones, roughly 88% of them appearing once. The sample taken for sequencing was peripheral blood. The receptors were gathered from a young woman who had recovered from COVID-19.

The J gene is TRBJ2-3, the V gene TRBV20-1, with D tentatively TRBD2 (5 bases). V lost 3 bases and J lost 4, with 14 bases in between. The CDR3 has 14 residues. Germline CDR1 DFQATT, CDR2 SNEGSKA (reference sequence). CDR3 residues: CSASRGIASDTQYF. DNA for the CDR3: TGCAGTGCTAGTCGGGGAATTGCATCAGATACGCAGTATTTT.

A single count supports this clone. The chain carries TRBV5-1 and TRBJ1-3; 7 bases align to TRBD1. The V segment lost 0 bases and the J segment 3 bases; nucleotides outside the gene matches: 6. The CDR3 is made up of 16 amino acids. CDR1 and CDR2 from the germline V gene are SGHRS and YFSETQ. CDR3: CASSLEGAIYGNTIYF. CDR3 coding DNA: TGCGCCAGCAGCTTGGAGGGGGCAATTTATGGAAACACCATATATTTT.

This chain uses TRBV18 with TRBJ1-2; TRBD1 might be the D (6 bases). This CDR3 region has 12 residues. V lost 6 bases, J lost 7 bases, and 12 bases lay in between. Germline V gene data show CDR1 as KGHSH and CDR2 as LQKENI. This CDR3 reads CASSDRLGGYTF. The CDR3 DNA sequence: TGTGCCAGCTCTGACAGGCTTGGTGGCTACACCTTC.

The chain recombines TRBV9 with TRBJ1-5; D is perhaps TRBD1 (5 bases). V was pared by 0 bases and J by 7 bases, with 14 bases between. The CDR3 totals 15 residues. Germline CDR1 reads SGDLS; CDR2 reads YYNGEE. CDR3 nucleotide sequence: TGTGCCAGCAGCGTAGAATCGGGAGGGGACCAGCCCCAGCATTTT. Its protein product is CASSVESGGDQPQHF.

This clone was found once. V gene TRBV4-3 combines with J gene TRBJ1-2; TRBD1 is a possible D gene (5 bases). V lost 0 bases, J lost 2 bases, and 13 bases lay in between. The CDR3 runs to 16 residues. Germline V gene sequence: CDR1 LGHNA, CDR2 YSLEER. CDR3 coding DNA: TGCGCCAGCAGCCAAGACTGGGGAGGACAAAACTATGGCTACACCTTC. Translation: CASSQDWGGQNYGYTF.

The chain uses TRBV6-2 or TRBV6-3 and TRBJ1-4; no firm D call. Germline lookup yields CDR1 MNHEY and CDR2 SVGEGT. V dropped 0 bases and J dropped 11 bases, with 10 bases sitting between them. The CDR3 consists of 13 residues. The CDR3 nucleotides are TGTGCCAGCAGTTACTCGATACCGGGGAAACTGTTTTTT. Encoded protein: CASSYSIPGKLFF.

The chain carries TRBV19 and TRBJ2-6; 7 bases fit TRBD1. The CDR3 extends over 16 amino acids. The germline V gene encodes CDR1 LNHDA and CDR2 SQIVND (reference sequence). After removal of 2 bases from V and 4 bases from J, the junction contained 5 bases not matched to a gene. CDR3 in DNA: TGTGCCAGTAGTATATTGACAGGGACCGGGGCCAACGTCCTGACTTTC. This gives the protein CASSILTGTGANVLTF.